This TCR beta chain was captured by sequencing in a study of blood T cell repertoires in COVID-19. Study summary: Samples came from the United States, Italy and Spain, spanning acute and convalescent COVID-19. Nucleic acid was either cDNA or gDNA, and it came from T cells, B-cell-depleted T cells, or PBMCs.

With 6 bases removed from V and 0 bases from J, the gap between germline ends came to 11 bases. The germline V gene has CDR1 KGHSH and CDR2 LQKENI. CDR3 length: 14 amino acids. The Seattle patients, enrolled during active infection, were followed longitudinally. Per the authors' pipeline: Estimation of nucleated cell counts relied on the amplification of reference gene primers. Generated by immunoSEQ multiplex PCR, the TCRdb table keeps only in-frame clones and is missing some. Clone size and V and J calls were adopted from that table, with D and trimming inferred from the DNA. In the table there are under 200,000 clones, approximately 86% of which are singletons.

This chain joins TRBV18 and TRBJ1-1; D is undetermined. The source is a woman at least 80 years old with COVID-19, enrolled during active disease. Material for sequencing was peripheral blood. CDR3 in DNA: TGTGCCAGCTCGGCAGTCTTAATGAACACTGAAGCTTTCTTT. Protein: CASSAVLMNTEAFF.